The 8 T cell receptor beta chains listed next were all sequenced from one sample in a study of regulatory T cells in long-lasting Graves disease. The authors built TCR beta libraries using iRepertoire HTBI primers and Arm-PCR of CDR3 regions. TCRdb re-called the multiplex PCR reads with MiXCR, one entry per CDR3 protein. The table includes 350,000 to 450,000 distinct CDR3 sequences, more than 20% detected once. As for time point: persistent/refractory GD, antithyroid drugs over 5 years with positive TRAb. PBMCs provided the RNA from which the TCR library was made. Specimen: peripheral blood mononuclear cells (PBMCs), collected when the disease was refractory, from a patient treated with antithyroid drugs. These receptors all come from a female donor with Graves disease.

This clonotype was observed at least ten times. The CDR3 is CASSFGGAKAEAFF. The CDR3 region has the DNA TGTGCCAGCAGCTTTGGGGGCGCAAAGGCTGAAGCTTTCTTT. The rearrangement joins TRBV7-2 to TRBJ1-1; possible D gene TRBD1, 6 bases. The CDR3 has 14 amino acids. Looked up from germline, CDR1 is SGHTA and CDR2 is FQGNSA. V was pared by 3 bases and J by 6 bases, with 14 bases between.

This clonotype has a count of ten or more. This rearrangement joins TRBV7-2 to TRBJ1-1, with D possibly matching TRBD1 (5 bases). The V gene lost 5 bases and the J gene lost 1 base, with 17 bases spanning the gap. The CDR3 is 16 amino acids. CDR1 and CDR2 from the germline V gene are SGHTA and FQGNSA. The CDR3 sequence: CASSNRGGTSNTEAFF. For the CDR3, the DNA is TGTGCCAGCAGCAACCGGGGGGGAACTTCGAACACTGAAGCTTTCTTT.

Regarding this clonotype: A much bigger clone sits one base away, suggesting this may be a read error. The gene calls are TRBV11-2 and TRBJ2-2; D remains ambiguous. This CDR3 has 16 residues. The germline V gene has CDR1 SGHAT and CDR2 FQNNGV. The CDR3 DNA is TGTGCCAGCAGCCCCCAAGGGATCAAGAACACCGTGGAGCTGTTTTTT. Translated: CASSPQGIKNTVELFF.

V and J are TRBV7-9 and TRBJ2-7; 10 bases are shared with TRBD2. CDR1 SEHNR and CDR2 FQNEAQ come from the germline V gene (reference sequence). J gave up 4 bases and V 1 base, and 7 bases lay outside the gene matches. CDR3 size: 16 residues. CDR3 DNA sequence: TGTGCCAGCAGCTTAGACGAGGGACTAGCGAGTTACGAGCAGTACTTC. It yields the protein CASSLDEGLASYEQYF.

The chain links TRBV12-5 to TRBJ2-7; 10 bases match TRBD2. The CDR3 length is 18 residues. Germline trimming cut 1 base from V and 1 base from J; bases unmatched to any gene: 10. Looked up from germline, CDR1 is LGHNT and CDR2 is FRNRAP. In nucleotides, the CDR3 is TGTGCTAGTGGTTTGGCTCCCAAGGCTAGCGGGAGTTCCTACGAGCAGTACTTC. Residues: CASGLAPKASGSSYEQYF.

This clonotype was seen only a few times. The rearrangement joins TRBV27 to TRBJ2-6; unclear D gene. The CDR3 spans 14 residues. V was shortened by 8 bases and J by 0 bases, with 8 bases between the two germline ends. Germline V lookup: CDR1 MNHEY, CDR2 SMNVEV (reference sequence). This CDR3 reads CASASLSGANVLTF. The CDR3 DNA reads TGTGCCAGCGCCAGTCTCTCTGGGGCCAACGTCCTGACTTTC.

This clonotype was seen only a few times. This sequence joins TRBV30 and TRBJ1-1; no reliable D call. Deletions cut 3 bases from V and 2 bases from J, with 4 bases between. Germline CDR1 is GTSNPN and CDR2 is SVGIG (reference sequence). The CDR3 is 11 amino acids. CDR3 sequence (DNA): TGTGCCTGGAGACAAAACACTGAAGCTTTCTTT. This codes for CAWRQNTEAFF.

The chain is built from TRBV6-2 or TRBV6-3 and TRBJ1-2; 9 nucleotides line up with TRBD1. Germline CDR1 MNHEY, CDR2 SVGEGT. V lost 2 bases to trimming and J lost 4 bases; unmatched junction nucleotides: 8. The CDR3 covers 16 residues. The CDR3 region is CASSYAGTGNIYGYTF. CDR3 DNA: TGTGCCAGCAGTTACGCCGGGACAGGGAATATCTATGGCTACACCTTC.